The T cell receptor (beta chain) under discussion was sequenced for a study of tumor and adjacent non-tumor tissue in lung cancer. Three rounds of nested PCR, following a modified ARM-PCR protocol, produced the TCRbeta library. TCRdb called the multiplex PCR reads again in MiXCR, with one record for every CDR3 protein. The table lists about 98,000 distinct CDR3 sequences, roughly 80% of them singletons. The length of the CDR3 is 15 residues. In germline, CDR1 is MNHEY, CDR2 SVGAGI. RNA was extracted from bulk tissue without any cell sorting. The normal lung tissue was taken more than 3 cm from the tumor edge. As concerns this clonotype: Its ends do not fully match the called genes, so a read error is possible.

The chain carries TRBV6-5 and TRBJ2-2; the D gene is possibly TRBD2 (5 bases). This sequence was found in a man in his sixties with small cell lung cancer. Sequencing was done on a sample of distant non-tumor lung tissue. The CDR3 spells CASYPSIEATGELFF. DNA of the CDR3: TGCGCCAGCTACCCCAGTATTGAGGCCACCGGGGAGTTGTTTTTT.